This entry is about one T cell receptor (beta chain). This sample was taken from a study of blood T cell repertoires in COVID-19. At the level of the study: PBMCs, B-cell-depleted T cells, or T cells were the source of the cDNA or gDNA that made up the material.

There are 14 residues in the CDR3. Germline-derived CDR1 and CDR2 are SGHTA and FQGNSA. Between the trimmed V and J ends, which lost 1 base and 3 bases, there was a span of 9 bases. In the source study's methods: Cell counts per sample came from amplifying reference gene primers. Clones were read by immunoSEQ multiplex PCR, and TCRdb kept only the in-frame ones, dropping some. For V, J and clone size, that table is used; D and trimming come from the DNA. The data contain just over 150,000 clones, roughly 80% of them singletons. The TCR sequence derives from a man aged 55 to 70 with acute or convalescent COVID-19. The source material was peripheral blood. The V and J genes are TRBV7-2 and TRBJ1-2; maybe TRBD1 (6 bases). The CDR3 sequence: CASSLGQAHYGYTF. CDR3 nucleotides: TGTGCCAGCAGCTTAGGACAGGCCCACTATGGCTACACCTTC.